The rows below give T cell receptor beta chains drawn from one sample of a study of CD8+ T cells in alopecia areata. TCRdb's copy holds only in-frame clones and misses some; the assay was immunoSEQ multiplex PCR. The sample lists some 130,000 clones, 45% to 65% seen once, with roughly 15% in the top ten. The sample in question was CD8+ T cells sorted from blood, obtained at week 4, from a patient treated with tofacitinib. All receptors come from a human donor with alopecia areata. CDR3s leave out the opening cysteine and the closing phenylalanine or tryptophan. A D gene is named only where the DNA matches it firmly.

D,J,V,CDR3
-,TRBJ2-7,TRBV7-8,ASSSEGGVNEQY
-,TRBJ1-1,TRBV7-9,ASSMTAITEAF
-,TRBJ2-2,TRBV27,ASSLLGGTGELF
-,TRBJ2-1,TRBV11-2,ASSGYNEQF
-,TRBJ2-7,TRBV14,ASSQGHRGLSYEQY
TRBD1,TRBJ2-2,TRBV4-1,ASSQYRGNTGELF
-,TRBJ1-5,TRBV30,AWSSLSSNQPQH
-,TRBJ2-2,TRBV30,AWSSPTGELF
-,TRBJ1-2,TRBV29-1,SDVDRTEYGYT
-,TRBJ1-1,TRBV30,AWRVRGAGYTEAF
-,TRBJ1-5,TRBV19,ATGGAGRYSNQPQH
TRBD2,TRBJ2-5,TRBV11-2,ASSLLAGGPETQY
-,TRBJ2-6,TRBV27,ASSRAPAGGANVLT
-,TRBJ1-6,TRBV15,ATSSRGRMNSPLH
TRBD1,TRBJ1-5,TRBV4-1,ASSLRDSPNQPQH
-,TRBJ1-5,TRBV7-6,ASRLDSCNQPQH
-,TRBJ2-6,TRBV7-9,ASSLVVHSGANVLT
TRBD2,TRBJ2-3,TRBV2,ASHTSGGTDTQY
-,TRBJ1-1,TRBV29-1,SVDGEGAEAF
-,TRBJ2-1,TRBV11-2,ASSLRYEQF
-,TRBJ2-3,TRBV7-6,ASSSGWGRGGTDTQY
-,TRBJ1-6,TRBV5-1,ASSTRGGYNSPLH
-,TRBJ2-7,TRBV5-4,ASSAGGSYEQY
TRBD1,TRBJ2-2,TRBV6-5,ASRGQGDTGELF
-,TRBJ2-5,TRBV14,ASSQWVDQTQY
TRBD1,TRBJ1-2,TRBV30,AWSIGGKYGYT
TRBD2,TRBJ2-1,TRBV7-8,ASSLGASGGLSYNEQF
TRBD1,TRBJ1-2,TRBV27,ASSLSRDSNYGYT
-,TRBJ1-1,TRBV25-1,ASSEWGGDTEAF
TRBD1,TRBJ1-2,TRBV27,AISGRGLLAGDT
TRBD1,TRBJ2-7,TRBV29-1,SVVGTAAEQY
TRBD1,TRBJ2-7,TRBV27,ASSQAPGTGSYEQY
-,TRBJ2-5,TRBV6-5,ASSGGFQETQY
-,TRBJ1-1,TRBV2,ASFLRTGGTEAF
-,TRBJ2-3,TRBV12-5,ASGLAATDTQY
TRBD1,TRBJ2-7,TRBV5-1,ASTGTGEEQY
-,TRBJ2-7,TRBV2,ASSEGGTPFYEQY
TRBD1,TRBJ1-2,TRBV6-1,ASSEAMGQGPLGYGYT
-,TRBJ2-7,TRBV30,ASYDWDGFSYEQY
-,TRBJ2-5,TRBV7-6,ASSPGGPETQY
-,TRBJ2-3,TRBV27,ASSSRGSTDTQY
TRBD1,TRBJ1-5,TRBV27,ASSTGTGSNQPQH
-,TRBJ1-5,TRBV4-1,ASSQPPGDTYSNQPQH
-,TRBJ1-2,TRBV13,ASSPTGPRGYT
-,TRBJ2-7,TRBV5-1,ASSLVINQGSPEQY
-,TRBJ2-1,TRBV27,ASSLTRRYNEQF
TRBD1,TRBJ2-7,TRBV10-3,AISVTSGDSSSYEQY
-,TRBJ2-7,TRBV18,ASSPLSPYEQY